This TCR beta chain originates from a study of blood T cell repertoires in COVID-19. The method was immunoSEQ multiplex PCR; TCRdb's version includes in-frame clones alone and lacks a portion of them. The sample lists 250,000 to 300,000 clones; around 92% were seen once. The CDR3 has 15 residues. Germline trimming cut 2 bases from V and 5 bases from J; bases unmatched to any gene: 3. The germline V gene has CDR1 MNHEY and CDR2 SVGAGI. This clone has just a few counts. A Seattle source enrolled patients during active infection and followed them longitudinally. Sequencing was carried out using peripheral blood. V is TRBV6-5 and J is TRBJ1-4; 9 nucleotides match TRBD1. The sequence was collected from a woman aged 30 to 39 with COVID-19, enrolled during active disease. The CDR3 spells CASSYAGTGNEKLFF. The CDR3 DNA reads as TGTGCCAGCAGTTACGCCGGGACAGGGAATGAAAAACTGTTTTTT.